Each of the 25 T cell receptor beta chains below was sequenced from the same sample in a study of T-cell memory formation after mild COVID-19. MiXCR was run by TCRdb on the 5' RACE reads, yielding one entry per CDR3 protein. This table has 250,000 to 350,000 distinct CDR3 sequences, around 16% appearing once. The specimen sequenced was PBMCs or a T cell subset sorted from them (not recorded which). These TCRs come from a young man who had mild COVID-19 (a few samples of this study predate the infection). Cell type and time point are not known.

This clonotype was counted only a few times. The CDR3 DNA follows: TGTGCCAGCAGAACCGGGACAGGCCTCTACGAGCAGTACGTC. Translation: CASRTGTGLYEQYV. The chain links TRBV5-6 to TRBJ2-7, with 8 bases aligning to TRBD1. Germline V CDR1 and CDR2: SGHDT, YYEEEE. Trimming at V came to 5 bases and at J to 3 bases, leaving 7 bases not matched to a gene. The CDR3 loop spans 14 amino acids.

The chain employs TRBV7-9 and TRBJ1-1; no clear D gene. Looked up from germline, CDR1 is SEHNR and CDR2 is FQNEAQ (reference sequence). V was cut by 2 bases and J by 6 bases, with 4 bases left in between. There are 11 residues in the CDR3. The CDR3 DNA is TGTGCCAGCAGCTTACAACCTGAAGCTTTCTTT. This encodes CASSLQPEAFF.

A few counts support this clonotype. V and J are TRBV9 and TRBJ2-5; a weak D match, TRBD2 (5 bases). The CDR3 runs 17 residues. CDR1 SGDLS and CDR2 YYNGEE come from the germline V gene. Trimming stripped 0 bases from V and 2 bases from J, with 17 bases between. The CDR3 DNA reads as TGTGCCAGCAGCGTAGACGGGCGGAGGCTGGGTCAAGAGACCCAGTACTTC. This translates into CASSVDGRRLGQETQYF.

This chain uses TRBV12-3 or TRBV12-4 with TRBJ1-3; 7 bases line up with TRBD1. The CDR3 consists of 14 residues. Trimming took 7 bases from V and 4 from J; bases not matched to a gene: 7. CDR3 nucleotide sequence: TGTGCCAGCAACCCACAGGGGTACGGAAACACCATATATTTT. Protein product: CASNPQGYGNTIYF.

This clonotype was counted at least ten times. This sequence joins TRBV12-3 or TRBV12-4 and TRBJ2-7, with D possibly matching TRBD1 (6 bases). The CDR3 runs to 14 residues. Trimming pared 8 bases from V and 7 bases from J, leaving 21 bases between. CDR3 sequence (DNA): TGTGCCAGCCGTGCATCAGGGACATGGCAAGAGCAGTACTTC. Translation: CASRASGTWQEQYF.

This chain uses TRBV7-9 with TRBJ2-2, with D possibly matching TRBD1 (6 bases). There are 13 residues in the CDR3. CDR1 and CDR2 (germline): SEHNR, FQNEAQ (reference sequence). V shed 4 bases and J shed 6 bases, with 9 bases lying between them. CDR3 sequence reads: CASSYRVPGELFF. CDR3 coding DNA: TGTGCCAGCAGCTACAGGGTTCCCGGGGAGCTGTTTTTT.

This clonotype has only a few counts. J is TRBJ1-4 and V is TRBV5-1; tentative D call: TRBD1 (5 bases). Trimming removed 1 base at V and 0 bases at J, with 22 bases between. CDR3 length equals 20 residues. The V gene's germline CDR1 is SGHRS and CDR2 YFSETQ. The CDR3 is CASSLTIPGPNRSTNEKLFF. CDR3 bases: TGCGCCAGCAGCTTGACCATCCCGGGGCCCAATCGATCAACTAATGAAAAACTGTTTTTT. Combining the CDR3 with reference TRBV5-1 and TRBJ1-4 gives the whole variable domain KAGVTQTPRYLIKTRGQQVTLSCSPISGHRSVSWYQQTPGQGLQFLFEYFSETQRNKGNFPGRFSGRQFSNSRSEMNVSTLELGDSALYLCASSLTIPGPNRSTNEKLFFGSGTQLSVL.

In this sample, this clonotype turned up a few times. The DNA for the CDR3 is TGTGCCAGCAGATACGAGGCAGGAAGCTCTGGAAACACCATATATTTT. Translating gives CASRYEAGSSGNTIYF. The chain is built from TRBV2 and TRBJ1-3; D remains unclear. The CDR3 extends over 16 amino acids. Trimming removed 6 bases from V and 0 bases from J, with 15 bases in between. CDR1 and CDR2 from the germline V gene are SNHLY and FYNNEI.

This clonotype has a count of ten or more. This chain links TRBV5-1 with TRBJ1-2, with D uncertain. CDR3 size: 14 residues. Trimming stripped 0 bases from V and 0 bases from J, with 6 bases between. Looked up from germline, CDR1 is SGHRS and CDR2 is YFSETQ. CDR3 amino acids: CASSLESTNYGYTF. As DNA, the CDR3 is TGCGCCAGCAGCTTGGAGTCTACTAACTATGGCTACACCTTC.

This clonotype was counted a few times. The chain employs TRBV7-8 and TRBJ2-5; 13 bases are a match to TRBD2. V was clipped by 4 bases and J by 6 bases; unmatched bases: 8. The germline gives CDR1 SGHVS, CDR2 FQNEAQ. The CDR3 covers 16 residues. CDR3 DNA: TGTGCCAGCAGCTCCCGGACTAGCGGGGGAGCGCAGACCCAGTACTTC. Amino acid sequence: CASSSRTSGGAQTQYF.

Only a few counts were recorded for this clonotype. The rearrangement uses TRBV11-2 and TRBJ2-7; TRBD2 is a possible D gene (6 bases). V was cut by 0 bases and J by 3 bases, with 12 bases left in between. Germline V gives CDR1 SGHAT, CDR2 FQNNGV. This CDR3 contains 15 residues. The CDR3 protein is CASSLEAGLNYEQYF. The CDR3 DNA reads TGTGCCAGCAGCTTAGAAGCGGGCCTCAACTACGAGCAGTACTTC.

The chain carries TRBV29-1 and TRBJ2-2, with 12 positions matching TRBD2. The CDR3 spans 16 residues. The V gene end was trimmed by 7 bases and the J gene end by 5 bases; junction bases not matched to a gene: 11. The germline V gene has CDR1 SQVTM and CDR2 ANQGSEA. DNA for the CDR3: TGCAGCGCCTCCCGGACTAGCGGGGACCAGACCGGGGAGCTGTTTTTT. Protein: CSASRTSGDQTGELFF.

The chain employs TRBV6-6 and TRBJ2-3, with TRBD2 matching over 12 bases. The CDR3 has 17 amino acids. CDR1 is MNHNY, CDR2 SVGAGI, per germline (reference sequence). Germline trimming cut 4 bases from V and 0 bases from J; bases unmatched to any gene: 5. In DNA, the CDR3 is TGTGCCAGCAGTTTCGGACTAGCGGGGATTAGCACAGATACGCAGTATTTT. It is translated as CASSFGLAGISTDTQYF.

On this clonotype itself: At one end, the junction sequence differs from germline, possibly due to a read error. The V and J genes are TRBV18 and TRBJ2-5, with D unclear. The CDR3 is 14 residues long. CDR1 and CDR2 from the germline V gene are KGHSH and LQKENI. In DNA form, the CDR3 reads TGTGCCAGCTCACCACCCTCCCACCAGGAGACCCAGTACTTC. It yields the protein CASSPPSHQETQYF. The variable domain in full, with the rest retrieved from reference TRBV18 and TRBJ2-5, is NAGVMQNPRHLVRRRGQEARLRCSPMKGHSHVYWYRQLPEEGLKFMVYLQKENIIDESGMPKERFSAEFPKEGPSILRIQQVVRGDSAAYFCASSPPSHQETQYFGPGTRLLVL.

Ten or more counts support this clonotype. In DNA form, the CDR3 reads TGTGCCAGCAGCAGACGGACTAGCGGGCGCACAGATACGCAGTATTTT. Translating it yields CASSRRTSGRTDTQYF. This chain joins TRBV5-6 and TRBJ2-3; 11 nucleotides line up with TRBD2. The CDR3 runs to 16 residues. Germline trimming cut 4 bases from V and 1 base from J; bases unmatched to any gene: 5. Germline V gives CDR1 SGHDT, CDR2 YYEEEE. The full variable domain, rest sourced from reference TRBV5-6 and TRBJ2-3, is DAGVTQSPTHLIKTRGQQVTLRCSPKSGHDTVSWYQQALGQGPQFIFQYYEEEERQRGNFPDRFSGHQFPNYSSELNVNALLLGDSALYLCASSRRTSGRTDTQYFGPGTRLTVL.

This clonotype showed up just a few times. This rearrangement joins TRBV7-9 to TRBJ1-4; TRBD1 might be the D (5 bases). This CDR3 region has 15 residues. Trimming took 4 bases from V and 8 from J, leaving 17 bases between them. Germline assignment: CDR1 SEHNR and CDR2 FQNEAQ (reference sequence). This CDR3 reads CASSSKGATKEKLFF. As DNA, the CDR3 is TGTGCCAGCAGCTCAAAAGGGGCTACAAAGGAAAAACTGTTTTTT.

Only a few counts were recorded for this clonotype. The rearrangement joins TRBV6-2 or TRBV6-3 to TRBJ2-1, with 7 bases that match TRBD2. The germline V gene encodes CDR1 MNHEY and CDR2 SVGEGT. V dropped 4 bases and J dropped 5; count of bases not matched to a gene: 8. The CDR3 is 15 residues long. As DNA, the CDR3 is TGTGCCAGCAGTTTGATAACGGGGGGAAACAATGAGCAGTTCTTC. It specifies CASSLITGGNNEQFF.

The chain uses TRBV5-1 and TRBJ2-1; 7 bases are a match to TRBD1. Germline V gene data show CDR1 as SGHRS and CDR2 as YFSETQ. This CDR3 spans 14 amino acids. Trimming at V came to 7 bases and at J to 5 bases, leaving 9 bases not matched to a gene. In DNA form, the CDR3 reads TGCGCCAGCGAAAAAGACAGGGTTCACAATGAGCAGTTCTTC. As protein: CASEKDRVHNEQFF.

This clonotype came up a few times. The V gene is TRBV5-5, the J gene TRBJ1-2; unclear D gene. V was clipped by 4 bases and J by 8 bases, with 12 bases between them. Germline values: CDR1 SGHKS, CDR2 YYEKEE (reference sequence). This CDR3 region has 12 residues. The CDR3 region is CASSPSDRGYTF. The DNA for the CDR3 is TGTGCCAGCAGCCCCAGCGACCGGGGCTACACCTTC.

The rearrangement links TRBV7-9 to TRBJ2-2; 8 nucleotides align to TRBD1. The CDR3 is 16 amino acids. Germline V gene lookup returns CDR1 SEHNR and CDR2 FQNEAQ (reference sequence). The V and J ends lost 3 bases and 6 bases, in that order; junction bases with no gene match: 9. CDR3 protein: CASSFAGTGGAGELFF. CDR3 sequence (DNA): TGTGCCAGCAGCTTCGCCGGGACAGGAGGAGCCGGGGAGCTGTTTTTT.

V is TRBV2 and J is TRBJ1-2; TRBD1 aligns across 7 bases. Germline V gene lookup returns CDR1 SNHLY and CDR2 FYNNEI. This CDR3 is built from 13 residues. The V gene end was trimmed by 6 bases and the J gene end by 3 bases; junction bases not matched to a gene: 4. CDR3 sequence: CASRTGIYYGYTF. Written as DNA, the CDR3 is TGTGCCAGCAGGACAGGGATTTACTATGGCTACACCTTC.

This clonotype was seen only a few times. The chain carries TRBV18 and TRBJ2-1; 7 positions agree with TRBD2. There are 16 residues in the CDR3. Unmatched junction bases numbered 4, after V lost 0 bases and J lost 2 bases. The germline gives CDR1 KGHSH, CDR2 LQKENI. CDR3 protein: CASSPPYSGTYNEQFF. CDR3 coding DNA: TGTGCCAGCTCACCACCGTACAGCGGGACCTACAATGAGCAGTTCTTC.

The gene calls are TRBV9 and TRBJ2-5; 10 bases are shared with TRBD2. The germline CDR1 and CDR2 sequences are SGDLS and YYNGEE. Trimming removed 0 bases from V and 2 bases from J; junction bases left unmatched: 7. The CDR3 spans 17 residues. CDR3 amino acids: CASSVAPLTSGQETQYF. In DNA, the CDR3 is TGTGCCAGCAGCGTAGCACCCTTGACTAGCGGGCAAGAGACCCAGTACTTC.

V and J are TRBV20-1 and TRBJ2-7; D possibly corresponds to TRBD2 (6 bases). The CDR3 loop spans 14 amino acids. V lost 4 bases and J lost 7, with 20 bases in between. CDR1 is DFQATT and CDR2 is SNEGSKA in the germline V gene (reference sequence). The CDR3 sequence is CSAKRLEGSGEQYF. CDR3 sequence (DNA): TGCAGTGCTAAACGACTAGAGGGGTCAGGGGAGCAGTACTTC.

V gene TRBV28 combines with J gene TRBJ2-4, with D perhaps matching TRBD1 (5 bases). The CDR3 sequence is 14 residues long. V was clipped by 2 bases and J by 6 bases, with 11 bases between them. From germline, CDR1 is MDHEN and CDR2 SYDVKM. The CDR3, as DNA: TGTGCCAGCAGTTTAACCCAGGGTAGAAACATTCAGTACTTC. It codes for CASSLTQGRNIQYF.